The 3 T cell receptor beta chains in this list originate from one sample, sequenced in a study of tumor-infiltrating lymphocytes in primary liver carcinoma. Each 20-30 mg portion of unsorted bulk tissue served as the source for co-extraction of RNA and DNA. Making TCR beta cDNA involved around 500 ng total RNA and a constant-region primer. Construction of TCR beta libraries relied on three successive nested multiplex PCR rounds employing slightly modified ARM-PCR. PCR rounds one and two used TRBV1-TRBV30 forward primers with a C-beta reverse primer for roughly 10 cycles each. TCRdb re-derived calls from the multiplex PCR reads in MiXCR, one entry per CDR3 protein. The data show tens of thousands of distinct CDR3 sequences, about two thirds seen once. The source material was liver tumor tissue from sampling region 5. Subset reported: tumor region T5, tumor centre. These receptors came from a man aged 35 to 55 with primary liver carcinoma and hepatitis B virus infection.

This clonotype was seen many times. CDR3 residues: CASSYAVRGYEQYF. In nucleotides, the CDR3 is TGTGCCAGCAGTTATGCGGTCAGGGGATACGAGCAGTACTTC. The chain joins TRBV6-5 to TRBJ2-7; D is perhaps TRBD1 (6 bases). V dropped 3 bases and J dropped 4 bases, with 13 bases sitting between them. The germline V gene has CDR1 MNHEY and CDR2 SVGAGI. The CDR3 totals 14 residues.

As regards this clonotype: A much bigger clone sits one base away, suggesting this may be a read error. The CDR3 end shows no conserved phenylalanine or tryptophan, and so a read error is likely. The rearrangement links TRBV7-9 to TRBJ1-6; TRBD1 might be the D (6 bases). CDR3 size: 15 residues. Germline V gene lookup returns CDR1 SEHNR and CDR2 FQNEAQ (reference sequence). V was cut by 6 bases and J by 7 bases, with 16 bases left in between. The CDR3 region is CASSKTGSWNSPLHI. The CDR3 DNA is TGTGCCAGCAGTAAGACAGGTTCCTGGAATTCACCCCTCCACATT.

The V gene is TRBV5-1, the J gene TRBJ2-3; D remains unclear. The CDR3 is 12 amino acids. CDR1 SGHRS and CDR2 YFSETQ come from the germline V gene. The chain's CDR3 is CSGSVSTDTQYF. In DNA, the CDR3 is TGCTCCGGCAGCGTTAGCACAGATACGCAGTATTTT.